This entry describes one TCR beta chain. The target of this receptor is not known. Sequence at one end of the junction differs from germline and may be a read error. This sample is part of a study of CD8+ T cells in alopecia areata listed by TCRdb under 2018. With regard to the full study: The treated patients, all with moderate-to-severe alopecia areata, were enrolled in an open-label pilot trial of oral tofacitinib given at 5 to 10 mg twice daily. Patients received tofacitinib for 6 to 18 months and were then followed off drug for 6 months to check for delayed response and recurrence. For the treated patients, the SALT score, which quantifies what percentage of scalp surface area is affected, served as the measure of disease severity. High-throughput TCRbeta sequencing was used to examine T cell clonal expansion in alopecia areata in both the C3H/HeJ mouse model and human patients. In humans, TCRbeta sequencing was performed on scalp tissue and on sorted CD4+ and CD8+ peripheral blood T cells from healthy controls and from patients with patchy or totalis/universalis alopecia areata. Biopsies were taken from tofacitinib-treated patients at baseline and again at 4 and 24 weeks into treatment, and several of those patients also had a later scalp biopsy. Scalp clonality was compared among normal scalp (n=4), patchy alopecia areata scalp (n=8), and alopecia totalis/universalis scalp (n=8). The RNA source kit depended on sample type: the PAXgene miRNA kit for fixed scalp, the miRNeasy kit for PBMCs, and the RNeasy kit for mouse skin. TCRbeta CDR3 regions were amplified by immunoSEQ multiplex PCR using 35 Vbeta forward and 13 Jbeta reverse primers. General conclusions and limits of the study: Many expanded lesional clones persisted in scalp and blood during tofacitinib treatment, which may partly explain relapse after stopping treatment. TCR sequences shared between patients were less clear than in mice, possibly partly because of HLA diversity in the patient population. Because the treated cohort was small and had just a single nonresponder, larger studies are needed to establish links between baseline CD8+ expansion and response. Compared with normal scalp, lesional scalp had higher clonality and more expanded CD8+ clones, particularly in alopecia totalis/universalis, a pattern that suggests antigenic drive. Tofacitinib significantly decreased scalp clonality and the number of expanded CD8+ clones among the top 100 scalp clones. Unlike mouse skin, where gammadelta T cells dominate, normal human skin contains resident alphabeta T cells that get sequenced too, which complicates analysis of the scalp TCR repertoire.

The time point tag for this specimen amounts to: 24 weeks on oral tofacitinib. Per the publication, the treatment or condition label means: oral pan-JAK inhibitor, 5-10 mg twice daily. Peripheral blood and lesional scalp punch biopsies were obtained from patients with alopecia areata. PBMCs were isolated by density centrifugation and stained for CD3, CD4 and CD8, and CD4+ and CD8+ T cells were sorted on a FACSAria. Looking up the germline V gene yields CDR1 SNHLY and CDR2 FYNNEI. The CDR3 measures 16 amino acids from cysteine to phenylalanine. The sequence is cut down to CDR3 DNA, 48 bases in frame from base 1. Preparation of the library involved the immunoSEQ multiplex PCR assay. To provide template for TCR sequencing, every sample had RNA extracted and reverse transcribed into cDNA. SuperScript III was used for first-strand cDNA synthesis, primed with a 2:1 mix of oligo-dT and random hexamers. Amplification bias was assessed with a synthetic immune receptor repertoire, and residual bias was removed computationally. The authors' pipeline ran thus. After raw reads were preprocessed to remove errors, the CDR3 was defined following IMGT conventions as running from the conserved cysteine to phenylalanine. Clonality was computed by normalizing Shannon entropy by log2 of the number of productive unique TCRs and subtracting the result from 1. Whether scalp clones were CD4 or CD8 was inferred by matching scalp TCRbeta sequences against CD4 and CD8 repertoires sorted from blood. TCRdb carries this immuneACCESS record with in-frame sequences only. Its versions omit some clonotypes, under half of them owing to an unresolved V gene in the studies checked, with the rest unexplained. V and J calls and clone size are given by that table; D and trimming were obtained from the DNA. The sample contains around 100,000 clones, about 40% of them found a single time. The ten largest clonotypes hold roughly a sixth of the sample.

This chain is built from TRBV2 and TRBJ1-3; the D gene remains uncertain. The material was CD8+ T cells sorted from blood, obtained at week 24, from a patient treated with tofacitinib. This clonotype was obtained from a human donor with alopecia areata. The CDR3 amino acid sequence is: CASSPGPPNSRNTIYF. In nucleotides, the sequence is TGTGCCAGCAGCCCAGGTCCCCCGAACTCTAGAAACACCATATATTTT.